The 24 T cell receptor beta chains below come from one sample, sequenced in a study of T cell therapy after organ transplantation. The protocol was immunoSEQ multiplex PCR, while the TCRdb copy is restricted to in-frame clones and leaves out a portion. This sample has around 1,000 clones, with about two thirds found just once. Indicated time point: 4-8 weeks after completion of therapy. Which antigens these TCRs recognize remains unknown. The source material was CD8+ T cells from blood, sampled after autologous CMV-specific T cell therapy. The receptor set was obtained from a human patient who had received a solid organ transplant and had CMV disease. The graft donor may account for some of the T cells.

This chain uses TRBV14 with TRBJ2-3, with 7 bases matching TRBD2. With V trimmed by 0 bases and J by 4 bases, 16 bases remained unmatched. Germline CDR1 and CDR2: SGHDN and FVKESK. The CDR3 length is 19 residues. CDR3 amino acids: CASSQECGREFTLSDTQYF. The CDR3 bases are TGTGCCAGCAGCCAAGAATGTGGGCGGGAGTTTACCCTCTCAGATACGCAGTATTTT.

The chain combines TRBV7-9 with TRBJ1-2; 7 nucleotides agree with TRBD1. Trimming cost V 5 bases and J 3 bases; bases outside gene matches: 15. Germline V gives CDR1 SEHNR, CDR2 FQNEAQ (reference sequence). This CDR3 has 17 amino acids. The CDR3 is CASSLPRRQGADYGYTF. The CDR3 nucleotides read TGTGCCAGCAGCCTTCCGCGACGACAGGGAGCCGACTATGGCTACACCTTC.

This clone has just one count. The chain is built from TRBV7-3 and TRBJ1-2, with D tentatively TRBD1 (5 bases). Trimming left V 5 bases short and J 7 bases short, with 23 bases between. The germline V gene encodes CDR1 SGHTA and CDR2 FQGTGA. The CDR3 has 16 residues. The chain's CDR3 is CASSTAVEQGPLGYTF. CDR3 nucleotide sequence: TGTGCCAGCAGCACAGCCGTAGAGCAGGGACCCCTTGGCTACACCTTC.

The CDR3 loop reads CASSDLGGPGNEQFF. CDR3 DNA: TGTGCCAGCAGCGACCTCGGGGGGCCGGGTAATGAGCAGTTCTTC. This chain links TRBV13 with TRBJ2-1, with a possible D match to TRBD2 (7 bases). The CDR3 extends over 15 amino acids. Germline CDR1 reads PRHDT; CDR2 reads FYEKMQ (reference sequence). Between the trimmed V and J ends, which lost 5 bases and 7 bases, there was a span of 18 bases.

The V call is TRBV7-9, the J call TRBJ2-5, with D unclear. Between the trimmed V and J ends, which lost 5 bases and 0 bases, there was a span of 13 bases. The germline CDR1 and CDR2 sequences are SEHNR and FQNEAQ (reference sequence). There are 15 residues in the CDR3. The CDR3: CASSRPTSYQETQYF. The CDR3 DNA is TGTGCCAGCAGCCGGCCCACCTCGTACCAAGAGACCCAGTACTTC.

This chain links TRBV7-7 with TRBJ1-3; D not resolved. Per germline, CDR1 SSHAT and CDR2 FNYEAQ (reference sequence). This CDR3 is built from 11 residues. Trimming took off 3 bases at V and 5 bases at J, with 2 bases between the two ends. As DNA, the CDR3 is TGTGCCAGCAGCTTTAGAAACACCATATATTTT. Protein sequence: CASSFRNTIYF.

This chain uses TRBV5-1 with TRBJ2-3; D gene ambiguous. The germline CDR1 and CDR2 sequences are SGHRS and YFSETQ. V was cut by 0 bases and J by 3 bases, with 17 bases left in between. The CDR3 is made up of 17 amino acids. The CDR3 nucleotides are TGCGCCAGCAGCTTGGTCGCAGCCGGCTGCAATACAGATACGCAGTATTTT. Translated: CASSLVAAGCNTDTQYF.

CDR3 amino acids: CASWQGGYGYTF. DNA of the CDR3: TGTGCCTCCTGGCAGGGGGGCTATGGCTACACCTTC. This chain joins TRBV30 and TRBJ1-2, with 7 bases identical to TRBD1. Germline CDR1 GTSNPN, CDR2 SVGIG (reference sequence). The junction had 6 bases not matched to a gene; V was cut back by 7 bases and J by 4 bases. CDR3 size: 12 residues.

The chain carries TRBV4-2 and TRBJ1-2, with D perhaps matching TRBD1 (6 bases). V was trimmed by 5 bases and J by 6 bases, leaving 16 bases between them. This CDR3 contains 14 residues. The germline gives CDR1 LGHNA, CDR2 YNFKEQ. The DNA for the CDR3 is TGTGCCAGCAGCTGGGGGATTCCAGGGGATGGCTACACCTTC. It is translated as CASSWGIPGDGYTF.

This chain joins TRBV7-9 and TRBJ2-5, with 7 bases fitting TRBD2. TRBJ2-7 matches the DNA end more closely, so the J call is doubtful. CDR1 and CDR2 from the germline V gene are SEHNR and FQNEAQ (reference sequence). CDR3 length: 15 amino acids. The CDR3 reads CASSLSGRAIYEQYF. CDR3 sequence (DNA): TGTGCCAGCAGCTTAAGTGGGAGGGCCATCTACGAGCAGTACTTC.

This clone has just a few counts. This chain links TRBV7-9 with TRBJ2-7; 8 positions match TRBD1. CDR1 is SEHNR and CDR2 is FQNEAQ in the germline V gene (reference sequence). The CDR3 sequence is 14 residues long. V shed 5 bases and J 3 bases; nucleotides not matched to a gene: 6. DNA of the CDR3: TGTGCCAGCAGCCCCGGGACAGGCCTCTACGAGCAGTACTTC. Residues: CASSPGTGLYEQYF.

This chain connects TRBV6-6 to TRBJ1-4, with D tentatively TRBD1 (6 bases). Germline V CDR1 and CDR2: MNHNY, SVGAGI (reference sequence). This CDR3 comprises 11 residues. Trimming cost V 11 bases and J 7 bases, with 11 bases left between them. CDR3 sequence: CASGRGEKLFF. CDR3 DNA: TGTGCCTCAGGCAGGGGTGAAAAACTGTTTTTT.

This sequence joins TRBV29-1 and TRBJ1-1, with D tentatively TRBD1 (5 bases). CDR3 size: 12 residues. Germline loops: CDR1 SQVTM, CDR2 ANQGSEA. V was pared by 6 bases and J by 3 bases, with 11 bases between. The CDR3 DNA sequence: TGCAGCGTCGGGGGGGGTGACACTGAAGCTTTCTTT. It is translated as CSVGGGDTEAFF.

V is TRBV6-5 and J is TRBJ1-1, with D unresolved. CDR1 is MNHEY and CDR2 is SVGAGI in the germline V gene. Trimming removed 2 bases from V and 1 base from J, with 5 bases in between. This CDR3 comprises 13 residues. The CDR3 loop reads CASSYKGNTEAFF. The CDR3 nucleotides read TGTGCCAGCAGTTACAAGGGGAACACTGAAGCTTTCTTT.

The V call is TRBV28, the J call TRBJ1-4, with a weak D call TRBD1 (6 bases). V was shortened by 1 base and J by 7 bases, with 10 bases between the two germline ends. Per the germline V gene, CDR1 is MDHEN and CDR2 is SYDVKM. The CDR3 length is 14 residues. CDR3 sequence reads: CASSLSRGGEKLFF. The CDR3 DNA reads TGTGCCAGCAGTTTATCCAGGGGAGGTGAAAAACTGTTTTTT.

The rearrangement uses TRBV21-1 and TRBJ1-5; the table's D call, TRBD1, was not checked against the DNA. TRBV21-1 is marked as a pseudogene. The CDR3 loop spans 14 amino acids. This CDR3 reads CASSQGQGDQPQHF. As DNA, the CDR3 is TGTGCCAGCAGCCAGGGACAGGGGGATCAGCCCCAGCATTTT.

The rearrangement links TRBV6-5 to TRBJ2-7, with D possibly being TRBD1 or TRBD2 (5 bases each). Germline V CDR1 and CDR2: MNHEY, SVGAGI. The CDR3 spans 14 residues. Trimming removed 5 bases from V and 2 bases from J, with 13 bases in between. CDR3 sequence: CASSPMRGPYEQYF. CDR3 bases: TGTGCCAGCAGTCCCATGAGGGGACCCTACGAGCAGTACTTC.

V gene TRBV5-4 combines with J gene TRBJ2-2; the D is unclear. The CDR3 is 12 residues long. V lost 7 bases to trimming and J lost 5 bases, with 9 bases between them. Germline CDR1 SGHNT, CDR2 YYREEE (reference sequence). The CDR3 sequence: CASPIATGELFF. CDR3 nucleotides: TGTGCCAGCCCCATAGCTACCGGGGAGCTGTTTTTT.

Notes on this clone: An end of the junction differs from the germline gene, which may be a read error. This chain connects TRBV19 to TRBJ2-5, with TRBD2 identical over 10 bases. The CDR3 is 16 amino acids. Germline CDR1 LNHDA, CDR2 SQIVND (reference sequence). DNA of the CDR3: TGTGCCAGTAGTCCTTTTGGACTAGCGGACCAAGGGACCCAGTACTTC. The encoded protein is CASSPFGLADQGTQYF.

This chain joins TRBV5-6 and TRBJ1-5; D gene uncertain. Trimming cost V 2 bases and J 3 bases, with 6 bases left between them. The CDR3 is made up of 13 amino acids. CDR1 and CDR2 from the germline V gene are SGHDT and YYEEEE. The CDR3 protein is CASSFGHNQPQHF. CDR3 bases: TGTGCCAGCAGCTTCGGGCACAATCAGCCCCAGCATTTT.

V usage is TRBV7-9 and J usage is TRBJ1-6, with D maybe TRBD1 (6 bases). CDR3 size: 14 residues. V shed 5 bases and J shed 14 bases, with 19 bases lying between them. In germline, CDR1 is SEHNR, CDR2 FQNEAQ (reference sequence). Here the CDR3 DNA reads TGTGCCAGCAGCAACCAGGGGTTGATTCGCACCCTCCACTTT. Protein: CASSNQGLIRTLHF.

In its sample, this clone ranks as large. The chain joins TRBV10-3 to TRBJ2-7, with D hard to call. V lost 1 base to trimming and J lost 0 bases, with 7 bases between them. CDR1 ENHRY and CDR2 SYGVKD come from the germline V gene. This CDR3 region has 14 residues. The CDR3 sequence: CAISEFPLSYEQYF. The CDR3 DNA is TGTGCCATCAGTGAGTTCCCGCTCTCCTACGAGCAGTACTTC.

The chain couples TRBV5-4 to TRBJ2-5, with D tentatively TRBD1 or TRBD2 (5 bases each). CDR1 and CDR2 from the germline V gene are SGHNT and YYREEE (reference sequence). This CDR3 spans 14 amino acids. Trimming left V 2 bases short and J 5 bases short, with 13 bases between. CDR3 in amino acids: CASSFGDLGETQYF. CDR3 bases: TGTGCCAGCAGCTTCGGGGACCTCGGGGAGACCCAGTACTTC.

The chain has TRBV29-1 and TRBJ2-7; 11 bases align to TRBD1. J gave up 3 bases and V 4 bases, and 2 bases lay outside the gene matches. The CDR3 runs 13 residues. The germline V gene encodes CDR1 SQVTM and CDR2 ANQGSEA. The CDR3 nucleotides are TGCAGCGTTGCCGGGACAGGGGGCTACGAGCAGTACTTC. It specifies CSVAGTGGYEQYF.